The clone carrying this T cell receptor (beta chain) was observed a handful of times. The data are from a study of T-cell reconstitution after alpha-beta-depleted transplantation in children. Unique molecular identifiers were used to barcode this TCRbeta library. TCRdb fed the PCR reads into MiXCR, producing one record per CDR3 protein. The sample shows roughly 500,000 distinct CDR3 sequences, about a sixth of them seen only once. The germline CDR1 and CDR2 sequences are SGHAT and FQDESV (reference sequence). The V segment lost 1 base and the J segment 3 bases; nucleotides outside the gene matches: 8. CDR3 length: 18 residues.

The receptor was isolated from a human donor who donated a stem cell graft to a child with acute lymphoblastic leukemia. This chain connects TRBV11-1 to TRBJ2-7, with 14 nucleotides matching TRBD2. The sequenced sample was PBMCs from the stem cell graft donor, obtained from the stem cell graft. In DNA form, the CDR3 reads TGTGCCAGCAGCTTAGTAGGGACTAGCGGGAGCGGCTACTACGAGCAGTACTTC. Its translation is CASSLVGTSGSGYYEQYF. Full variable domain (missing parts from reference TRBV11-1 and TRBJ2-7): EAEVAQSPRYKITEKSQAVAFWCDPISGHATLYWYRQILGQGPELLVQFQDESVVDDSQLPKDRFSAERLKGVDSTLKIQPAELGDSAMYLCASSLVGTSGSGYYEQYFGPGTRLTVT.